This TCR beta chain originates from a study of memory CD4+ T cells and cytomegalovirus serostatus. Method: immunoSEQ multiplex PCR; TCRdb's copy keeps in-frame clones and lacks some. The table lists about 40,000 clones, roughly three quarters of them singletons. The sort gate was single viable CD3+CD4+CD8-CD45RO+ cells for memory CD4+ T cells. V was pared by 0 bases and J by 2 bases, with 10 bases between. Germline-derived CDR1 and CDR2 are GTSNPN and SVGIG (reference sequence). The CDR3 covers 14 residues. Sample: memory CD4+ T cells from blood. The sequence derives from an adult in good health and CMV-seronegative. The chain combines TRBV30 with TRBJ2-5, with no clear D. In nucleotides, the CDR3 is TGTGCCTGGAGTGTAAGCAGGAAACAAGAGACCCAGTACTTC. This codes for CAWSVSRKQETQYF.